One and the same sample provided the 18 T cell receptor beta chains below, sequenced in a study of neurological immune-mediated disorders. One entry per CDR3 protein results from TCRdb running MiXCR on the 5' RACE reads. Of about 59,000 distinct CDR3 sequences in the sample, around 24% are singletons; the top ten hold 4.6%. Time point described: technical triplicate 2. Sequenced material: PBMCs. The receptors come from a man in his sixties with HTLV-1-associated myelopathy (HAM/TSP).

About this clonotype: At one boundary the junction diverges from the germline segment, which might be a read error. The V gene is TRBV5-1, the J gene TRBJ2-2, with D perhaps TRBD2 (6 bases). Germline-derived CDR1 and CDR2 are SGHRS and YFSETQ. CDR3 size: 16 residues. The CDR3 loop is CASSRGGGENTGEPFF. CDR3 DNA sequence: TGCGCCAGCAGCCGTGGAGGCGGGGAGAACACCGGAGAGCCGTTTTTT.

The gene calls are TRBV29-1 and TRBJ2-1; no clear D gene. Germline V gene data show CDR1 as SQVTM and CDR2 as ANQGSEA. The CDR3 has 14 amino acids. Trimming removed 1 base from V and 0 bases from J, with 7 bases in between. The CDR3 sequence is CSVEGRSSYNEQFF. The CDR3, as DNA: TGCAGCGTTGAAGGTCGCAGCTCCTACAATGAGCAGTTCTTC.

This clonotype has at least ten counts. This rearrangement joins TRBV10-3 to TRBJ2-1; 8 bases align to TRBD1. CDR3 length equals 13 residues. Germline CDR1 and CDR2: ENHRY and SYGVKD. Losses at the gene ends were 6 bases for V and 7 bases for J; bases not matched to a gene: 5. CDR3 DNA sequence: TGTGCCATCAGGCAGGGGGCGCAGAATGAGCAGTTCTTC. Translated: CAIRQGAQNEQFF.

This clonotype was seen ten or more times. The rearrangement uses TRBV5-1 and TRBJ2-3; TRBD1 or TRBD2 may be the D gene (5 bases each). Trimming pared 5 bases from V and 0 bases from J, leaving 25 bases between. Germline lookup yields CDR1 SGHRS and CDR2 YFSETQ. CDR3 size: 19 residues. CDR3 residues: CASRGAGGSGPSSTDTQYF. In nucleotides, the CDR3 is TGCGCCAGCAGAGGGGCAGGCGGTTCGGGACCATCTAGCACAGATACGCAGTATTTT.

At least ten counts were recorded for this clonotype. The chain is built from TRBV28 and TRBJ2-7; 10 bases fit TRBD1. V lost 3 bases to trimming and J lost 5 bases; unmatched junction nucleotides: 4. Germline V gene data show CDR1 as MDHEN and CDR2 as SYDVKM. This CDR3 contains 14 residues. CDR3 coding DNA: TGTGCCAGCAGTTTCTCCGGGACAGGGGACGAGCAGTACTTC. Its protein product is CASSFSGTGDEQYF.

This clonotype was found many times. The chain carries TRBV28 and TRBJ2-5, with D maybe TRBD2 (5 bases). The CDR3 extends over 15 amino acids. The germline V gene has CDR1 MDHEN and CDR2 SYDVKM. Trimming shortened V by 8 bases and J by 2 bases, and 18 bases separated the two germline ends. The CDR3 sequence is CASLPGSVRQETQYF. CDR3 coding DNA: TGTGCCAGCCTACCTGGGAGCGTAAGACAAGAGACCCAGTACTTC.

This clonotype was counted at least ten times. V and J are TRBV12-3 or TRBV12-4 and TRBJ2-1; TRBD2 matches at 7 bases. V gave up 5 bases and J gave up 3 bases; unmatched junction bases: 4. The CDR3 runs 14 residues. CDR3: CASSRGVGYNEQFF. The CDR3 nucleotides are TGTGCCAGCAGTCGGGGGGTCGGCTACAATGAGCAGTTCTTC.

In its sample, this clonotype is medium-sized. The genes are TRBV7-3 and TRBJ2-2; 9 nucleotides align to TRBD1. CDR3 length: 15 residues. Germline values: CDR1 SGHTA, CDR2 FQGTGA. J gave up 7 bases and V 5 bases, and 8 bases lay outside the gene matches. CDR3 DNA: TGTGCCAGCAGCCAACAGGGGGCGCATAGCGGGGAGCTGTTTTTT. Translated, it gives CASSQQGAHSGELFF.

This clonotype was recorded many times. The genes are TRBV4-1 and TRBJ1-2; D possibly corresponds to TRBD1 (5 bases). CDR3 size: 15 residues. Trimming took off 1 base at V and 8 bases at J, with 17 bases between the two ends. Germline CDR1 and CDR2: MGHRA and YSYEKL. This chain's CDR3 is CASSQGMQGTRGYTF. The CDR3 region has the DNA TGCGCCAGCAGCCAAGGAATGCAGGGAACGCGAGGCTACACCTTC.

The sample holds many counts of this clonotype. The CDR3 loop is CSGYFLSPGKNVNTEAFF. For the CDR3, the DNA is TGCAGTGGGTATTTTCTTTCGCCAGGGAAAAATGTGAACACTGAAGCTTTCTTT. The genes are TRBV20-1 and TRBJ1-1; D is perhaps TRBD1 (5 bases). This CDR3 has 18 amino acids. The V gene lost 7 bases and the J gene lost 0 bases, with 27 bases spanning the gap. The germline V gene has CDR1 DFQATT and CDR2 SNEGSKA (reference sequence).

This clonotype was seen at least ten times. V usage is TRBV16 and J usage is TRBJ2-7; the D gene could be TRBD1 or TRBD2 (5 bases each). The CDR3 sequence is 13 residues long. Looked up from germline, CDR1 is KGHSY and CDR2 is FQNENV. V lost 2 bases, J lost 4 bases, and 9 bases lay in between. CDR3 in DNA: TGTGCCAGCAGCCAAAAAGGGACGTACGAGCAGTACTTC. It yields the protein CASSQKGTYEQYF.

This clonotype has a count of ten or more. The chain joins TRBV20-1 to TRBJ2-5, with TRBD2 matching over 8 bases. The CDR3 sequence is 15 residues long. Germline V CDR1 and CDR2: DFQATT, SNEGSKA (reference sequence). Trimming removed 3 bases from V and 5 bases from J; junction bases left unmatched: 11. The CDR3 sequence is CSARGLSGSWETQYF. CDR3 bases: TGCAGTGCTAGGGGCCTGAGCGGGAGTTGGGAGACCCAGTACTTC.

Many counts were recorded for this clonotype. The CDR3 sequence is CASTSLPSGNTIYF. DNA for the CDR3: TGTGCCAGCACATCCCTGCCATCTGGAAACACCATATATTTT. V and J are TRBV28 and TRBJ1-3; D is unresolved. CDR3 length: 14 residues. Germline assignment: CDR1 MDHEN and CDR2 SYDVKM. Trimming removed 7 bases from V and 1 base from J, with 11 bases in between.

At least ten counts were recorded for this clonotype. This chain uses TRBV29-1 with TRBJ2-1; 11 bases are a match to TRBD2. The V gene's germline CDR1 is SQVTM and CDR2 ANQGSEA. The CDR3 has 16 amino acids. Trimming took 0 bases from V and 10 from J; bases not matched to a gene: 11. CDR3 nucleotide sequence: TGCAGCGTTGAAGAAAGGTTTAGCGGGAGGGCAGGCGAGCAGTTCTTC. Translated, it gives CSVEERFSGRAGEQFF.

This clonotype came up many times. V and J are TRBV6-5 and TRBJ2-1; D uncertain. Trimming pared 3 bases from V and 9 bases from J, leaving 6 bases between. Germline assignment: CDR1 MNHEY and CDR2 SVGAGI. The CDR3 sequence is 11 residues long. CDR3 bases: TGTGCCAGCAGTTATGGTCCTGAGCAGTTCTTC. This codes for CASSYGPEQFF.

This clonotype was detected many times. The chain combines TRBV5-5 with TRBJ2-2; D remains ambiguous. This CDR3 spans 16 amino acids. With 1 base removed from V and 3 bases from J, the gap between germline ends came to 13 bases. Germline CDR1 and CDR2: SGHKS and YYEKEE (reference sequence). CDR3 sequence reads: CASSLPPRGDTGELFF. The DNA of the CDR3 is TGTGCCAGCAGCTTGCCCCCCCGTGGGGACACCGGGGAGCTGTTTTTT.

This clonotype was counted many times. J is TRBJ1-4 and V is TRBV11-2; D ambiguous. Between the trimmed V and J ends, which lost 0 bases and 2 bases, there was a span of 19 bases. Looked up from germline, CDR1 is SGHAT and CDR2 is FQNNGV. This CDR3 comprises 19 residues. The CDR3 loop reads CASSLDQRRAYPTNEKLFF. Written as DNA, the CDR3 is TGTGCCAGCAGCTTAGATCAGAGGAGGGCGTATCCGACTAATGAAAAACTGTTTTTT.

The chain combines TRBV5-4 with TRBJ2-1, with 9 bases matching TRBD2. Unmatched junction bases numbered 5, after V lost 4 bases and J lost 3 bases. The CDR3 totals 15 residues. Germline V gives CDR1 SGHNT, CDR2 YYREEE (reference sequence). The CDR3 DNA is TGTGCCAGCAGCCGGACTAGCGACCGCTACAATGAGCAGTTCTTC. Translated: CASSRTSDRYNEQFF.